Shown below are 24 T cell receptor beta chains from a single sample sequenced in a study of neurological immune-mediated disorders (dated 2019 in TCRdb). What the time point label conveys for this sample: technical triplicate 2. Libraries came from 5' RACE. The reads were generated on an Illumina HiSeq 2500. TCRdb reprocessed the public reads (quality trimming at Q25 with fastp, clone calling with MiXCR) and kept in-frame beta chains. Every entry covers one CDR3 protein and lists the most common genes and DNA from its rows. In this sample the table shows roughly 30,000 distinct CDR3 sequences, 13% of which occur a single time. Of the sample, approximately 5.4% is held by the ten largest clones. Sequenced material: CD4+ T cells from blood. These TCRs come from a female donor with HTLV-1-associated myelopathy (HAM/TSP).

This clonotype appeared a few times. J is TRBJ1-5 and V is TRBV10-3; D is possibly TRBD1 (5 bases). Germline CDR1 and CDR2: ENHRY and SYGVKD. The CDR3 has 15 residues. V was trimmed by 8 bases and J by 0 bases, leaving 14 bases between them. CDR3 residues: CAIGRDSDSNQPQHF. In DNA form, the CDR3 reads TGTGCCATCGGCCGGGACTCCGATAGCAATCAGCCCCAGCATTTT.

This chain uses TRBV6-5 with TRBJ2-1; 9 nucleotides match TRBD1. The CDR3 covers 13 residues. Germline assignment: CDR1 MNHEY and CDR2 SVGAGI. The CDR3 nucleotides read TGTGACAGAGGGACAGGGTCCCCCCCAGGGCAGTTCTTC. Translation: CDRGTGSPPGQFF.

This clonotype has at least ten counts. The V gene is TRBV5-5, the J gene TRBJ2-5; a weak D match, TRBD2 (7 bases). Trimming left V 8 bases short and J 4 bases short, with 15 bases between. This CDR3 has 13 amino acids. Germline V gene data show CDR1 as SGHKS and CDR2 as YYEKEE (reference sequence). DNA of the CDR3: TGTGCCAGTGGGGGGCGGGAGCGAGAGACCCAGTACTTC. It codes for CASGGRERETQYF.

Sample share makes this clonotype medium-sized. The chain joins TRBV29-1 to TRBJ1-4; D may be TRBD1 (6 bases). Germline CDR1 and CDR2: SQVTM and ANQGSEA. This CDR3 is built from 14 residues. Trimming cost V 4 bases and J 3 bases, with 12 bases left between them. In DNA form, the CDR3 reads TGCAGCGTTGCCCGTGGACAGTCTAATGAAAAACTGTTTTTT. Protein: CSVARGQSNEKLFF.

The table lists this clonotype with many counts. The CDR3 loop is CASSLFDRENYGYTF. CDR3 DNA sequence: TGTGCCAGCAGCCTGTTTGACAGGGAAAACTATGGCTACACCTTC. This chain joins TRBV7-9 and TRBJ1-2, with TRBD1 matching 7 bases. Germline V gene sequence: CDR1 SEHNR, CDR2 FQNEAQ (reference sequence). The V gene end was trimmed by 5 bases and the J gene end by 2 bases; junction bases not matched to a gene: 8. The CDR3 covers 15 residues. Looking up the rest from reference TRBV7-9 and TRBJ1-2 gives the full variable domain: DTGVSQNPRHKITKRGQNVTFRCDPISEHNRLYWYRQTLGQGPEFLTYFQNEAQLEKSRLLSDRFSAERPKGSFSTLEIQRTEQGDSAMYLCASSLFDRENYGYTFGSGTRLTVV.

In its sample, this clonotype was seen many times. The chain is built from TRBV7-2 and TRBJ2-6, with a tentative D call TRBD1 (5 bases). From germline, CDR1 is SGHTA and CDR2 FQGNSA. The CDR3 is 16 amino acids. V was clipped by 5 bases and J by 0 bases, with 11 bases between them. Here the CDR3 reads CASSATAYSGANVLTF. DNA of the CDR3: TGTGCCAGCAGCGCGACAGCATACTCTGGGGCCAACGTCCTGACTTTC.

The sample holds many counts of this clonotype. The chain combines TRBV6-1 with TRBJ1-1, with D unresolved. Trimming removed 7 bases from V and 1 base from J, with 16 bases in between. In germline, CDR1 is MNHNS, CDR2 SASEGT. The CDR3 is 15 residues long. CDR3 sequence: CASTHHGLGNTEAFF. CDR3 DNA sequence: TGTGCCAGCACCCATCACGGGTTAGGGAACACTGAAGCTTTCTTT.

This clonotype was recorded at least ten times. The chain is built from TRBV7-2 and TRBJ2-7; 9 nucleotides agree with TRBD2. J lost 7 bases, V lost 3 bases, and 10 bases had no gene match. CDR3 length equals 15 residues. In germline, CDR1 is SGHTA, CDR2 FQGNSA. CDR3 in amino acids: CASSFRGGGVGEQYF. The CDR3 bases are TGTGCCAGCAGCTTCCGCGGCGGGGGGGTAGGGGAGCAGTACTTC. The full variable domain, its missing parts supplied by reference TRBV7-2 and TRBJ2-7, is GAGVSQSPSNKVTEKGKDVELRCDPISGHTALYWYRQSLGQGLEFLIYFQGNSAPDKSGLPSDRFSAERTGGSVSTLTIQRTQQEDSAVYLCASSFRGGGVGEQYFGPGTRLTVT.

This clonotype was picked up a small number of times. Here the CDR3 DNA reads TGTGCCAGCAGCTTAAGATCTGGGTCCGGGGAGCTGTTTTTT. Translation gives CASSLRSGSGELFF. This sequence joins TRBV11-3 and TRBJ2-2, with D unclear. The V end lost 2 bases, the J end lost 6 bases, and 10 bases lay between the germline ends. This CDR3 contains 14 residues. Germline loops: CDR1 SGHNT, CDR2 YENEEA.

This clonotype was counted at least ten times. This chain connects TRBV20-1 to TRBJ2-3; 8 nucleotides match TRBD2. Germline lookup yields CDR1 DFQATT and CDR2 SNEGSKA (reference sequence). The CDR3 is made up of 17 amino acids. The V segment lost 2 bases and the J segment 2 bases; nucleotides outside the gene matches: 12. The CDR3 is CSARPATGGGITDTQYF. The CDR3 DNA sequence: TGCAGTGCTAGACCGGCCACTGGCGGGGGGATCACAGATACGCAGTATTTT.

In this sample, this clonotype turned up once. This sequence joins TRBV11-2 and TRBJ2-7; the D is unclear. Germline CDR1 is SGHAT and CDR2 is FQNNGV. This CDR3 spans 14 amino acids. The ends were cut back, 7 bases at V and 0 bases at J, with 13 bases in the middle. CDR3 sequence: CASIPGRVSYEQYF. Here the CDR3 DNA reads TGTGCCAGCATCCCAGGCCGGGTCTCCTACGAGCAGTACTTC.

This clonotype was found many times. The chain couples TRBV5-1 to TRBJ1-1; TRBD1 is a possible D gene (6 bases). The CDR3 length is 14 residues. CDR1 SGHRS and CDR2 YFSETQ come from the germline V gene. V was cut by 6 bases and J by 1 base, with 13 bases left in between. CDR3 sequence reads: CASNDGQPNTEAFF. The CDR3 coding sequence is TGCGCCAGCAACGACGGACAGCCGAACACTGAAGCTTTCTTT.

This clonotype was counted ten times or more. The V call is TRBV5-1, the J call TRBJ1-5, with 7 bases that match TRBD1. The V gene's germline CDR1 is SGHRS and CDR2 YFSETQ. The CDR3 runs to 15 residues. V was pared by 2 bases and J by 6 bases, with 8 bases of the junction left unmatched. The DNA for the CDR3 is TGCGCCAGCAGCTTAACAGGGGTTAATGGTCAGCCCCAGCATTTT. Translation gives CASSLTGVNGQPQHF. Supplemented by reference TRBV5-1 and TRBJ1-5, the full variable domain reads KAGVTQTPRYLIKTRGQQVTLSCSPISGHRSVSWYQQTPGQGLQFLFEYFSETQRNKGNFPGRFSGRQFSNSRSEMNVSTLELGDSALYLCASSLTGVNGQPQHFGDGTRLSIL.

In this sample, this clonotype turned up many times. V gene TRBV6-5 combines with J gene TRBJ2-1; tentatively, D is TRBD1 (6 bases). V shed 4 bases and J shed 3 bases, with 7 bases lying between them. Germline-derived CDR1 and CDR2 are MNHEY and SVGAGI. The CDR3 sequence is 13 residues long. Written as DNA, the CDR3 is TGTGCCAGCAGTTCCAGGGGCTACAATGAGCAGTTCTTC. Protein: CASSSRGYNEQFF.

At least ten counts were recorded for this clonotype. The rearrangement links TRBV25-1 to TRBJ2-7, with a possible D match to TRBD2 (6 bases). This CDR3 has 13 amino acids. Deletions cut 3 bases from V and 3 bases from J, with 9 bases between. In germline, CDR1 is MGHDK, CDR2 SYGVNS. The CDR3 coding sequence is TGTGCCAGCAGTGACTACGGGGGCTACGAGCAGTACTTC. Protein sequence: CASSDYGGYEQYF.

As concerns this clonotype: Mismatch with germline at one junction end may stem from a read error. The chain recombines TRBV20-1 with TRBJ2-3; the match to TRBD2 covers 8 bases. The CDR3 consists of 17 residues. Per the germline V gene, CDR1 is DFQATT and CDR2 is SNEGSKA (reference sequence). In DNA, the CDR3 is TGCACTGCTAGTGGAGGTGGCGGGGGGACTTATACAGATACTCAGTATTTT. This encodes CTASGGGGGTYTDTQYF.

This clonotype was seen ten or more times. The chain carries TRBV12-3 or TRBV12-4 and TRBJ1-6, with D unclear. V lost 6 bases and J lost 8, with 11 bases in between. The CDR3 length is 13 residues. CDR3 protein: CASSRAADSPLHF. The CDR3, as DNA: TGTGCCAGCAGCCGCGCCGCGGATTCACCCCTCCACTTT.

This clonotype was observed once. The CDR3 here is CSASFTSGGEETQYF. Written as DNA, the CDR3 is TGCAGTGCTAGCTTTACTAGCGGGGGGGAAGAGACCCAGTACTTC. The J gene is TRBJ2-5, the V gene TRBV20-1; 13 nucleotides align to TRBD2. The trim removed 3 bases at V and 3 bases at J, leaving 4 bases unmatched. Germline CDR1 is DFQATT and CDR2 is SNEGSKA (reference sequence). The CDR3 loop spans 15 amino acids.

This clonotype was counted ten times or more. The chain carries TRBV20-1 and TRBJ2-7; D is undetermined. The germline gives CDR1 DFQATT, CDR2 SNEGSKA (reference sequence). The length of the CDR3 is 13 residues. Deletions cut 0 bases from V and 1 base from J, with 7 bases between. DNA of the CDR3: TGCAGTGCTAGAGACCAGGAATCCTACGAGCAGTACTTC. Translated, it gives CSARDQESYEQYF.

This clonotype has at least ten counts. J is TRBJ1-5 and V is TRBV18; D gene unclear. The CDR3 spans 13 residues. CDR1 is KGHSH, CDR2 LQKENI, per germline. Trimming left V 2 bases short and J 5 bases short, with 7 bases between. The CDR3 protein is CASSPGIDQPQHF. DNA for the CDR3: TGTGCCAGCTCACCAGGGATCGATCAGCCCCAGCATTTT.

This clonotype has a count of ten or more. The rearrangement joins TRBV5-1 to TRBJ2-1; D gene unclear. Trimming left V 1 base short and J 0 bases short, with 14 bases between. Germline CDR1 reads SGHRS; CDR2 reads YFSETQ. This CDR3 contains 17 residues. CDR3 nucleotides: TGCGCCAGCAGCTTGCTGGCGACCTCAGGCTCCTACAATGAGCAGTTCTTC. Amino acid sequence: CASSLLATSGSYNEQFF.

The V and J genes are TRBV20-1 and TRBJ2-7; 11 bases are shared with TRBD2. The germline CDR1 and CDR2 sequences are DFQATT and SNEGSKA (reference sequence). This CDR3 is 15 amino acids long. With 6 bases clipped from V and 0 bases from J, the junction kept 7 bases outside the gene matches. For the CDR3, the DNA is TGCAGTGCCCTAGCCGGGACTAGCGGCTCCTACGAGCAGTACTTC. Its translation is CSALAGTSGSYEQYF.

This clonotype was seen ten or more times. The genes are TRBV6-1 and TRBJ1-1; a possible D gene is TRBD1 (5 bases). The V gene lost 4 bases and the J gene lost 3 bases, with 12 bases spanning the gap. The germline gives CDR1 MNHNS, CDR2 SASEGT. CDR3 size: 14 residues. CDR3 DNA: TGTGCCAGCAGTGCAGACAGTTACTACACTGAAGCTTTCTTT. The encoded protein is CASSADSYYTEAFF.

This clonotype has a count of ten or more. The chain recombines TRBV20-1 with TRBJ2-1; D may match TRBD1 or TRBD2 (5 bases each). CDR3 size: 14 residues. With 6 bases removed from V and 12 bases from J, the gap between germline ends came to 24 bases. Germline V CDR1 and CDR2: DFQATT, SNEGSKA (reference sequence). In DNA, the CDR3 is TGCAGTGCAGGCCTAGGGGCCTCCGGGGCGGGGCAGTTCTTC. Translation gives CSAGLGASGAGQFF.